A single sample gave rise to the 25 T cell receptor beta chains below, sequenced in a study of T cells in tuberculosis. TCRdb keeps only in-frame clones here, not all; method: immunoSEQ multiplex PCR. Here the sample spans about 49,000 clones, roughly 96% being singletons. Specified time point: new active TB diagnosis, blood taken before or within 7 days of starting treatment. This sample comprised PBMCs, obtained at tuberculosis diagnosis. All receptors derive from an adult with tuberculosis.

J is TRBJ1-5 and V is TRBV28, with D tentatively TRBD1 (6 bases). This CDR3 comprises 16 residues. Between the trimmed V and J ends, which lost 3 bases and 4 bases, there was a span of 16 bases. In germline, CDR1 is MDHEN, CDR2 SYDVKM. The CDR3 here is CASSFPPGGANQPQHF. In DNA form, the CDR3 reads TGTGCCAGCAGTTTCCCCCCGGGGGGCGCGAATCAGCCCCAGCATTTT.

The V call is TRBV4-2, the J call TRBJ1-1; D gene uncertain. The CDR3 totals 15 residues. CDR1 LGHNA and CDR2 YNFKEQ come from the germline V gene. V shed 0 bases and J shed 6 bases, with 14 bases lying between them. Written as DNA, the CDR3 is TGTGCCAGCAGCCAAGATCTGCCCGGTATTGCTGAAGCTTTCTTT. It translates to CASSQDLPGIAEAFF.

The V and J genes are TRBV5-4 and TRBJ2-3; 12 positions agree with TRBD2. CDR3 length equals 16 residues. Germline assignment: CDR1 SGHNT and CDR2 YYREEE (reference sequence). J was trimmed by 4 bases and V by 4 bases; bases with no gene match: 7. This CDR3 is CASSPTSGRSPDTQYF. CDR3 DNA: TGTGCCAGCAGCCCTACTAGCGGGAGGTCCCCAGATACGCAGTATTTT.

The chain links TRBV5-1 to TRBJ2-7; weak D call: TRBD1 (6 bases). Germline lookup yields CDR1 SGHRS and CDR2 YFSETQ. The CDR3 runs to 14 residues. V was cut by 5 bases and J by 1 base, with 13 bases left in between. The CDR3 sequence is CASRTQQGSYEQYF. In DNA form, the CDR3 reads TGCGCCAGCAGAACCCAGCAGGGGTCCTACGAGCAGTACTTC.

The genes are TRBV29-1 and TRBJ2-2, with D perhaps TRBD1 (6 bases). Deletions cut 4 bases from V and 0 bases from J, with 12 bases between. CDR1 is SQVTM and CDR2 is ANQGSEA in the germline V gene. The CDR3 extends over 15 amino acids. CDR3 sequence (DNA): TGCAGCGTTGTCCCAGGGACATCGAACACCGGGGAGCTGTTTTTT. Its protein product is CSVVPGTSNTGELFF.

The chain couples TRBV7-2 to TRBJ2-1; maybe TRBD2 (6 bases). Per the germline V gene, CDR1 is SGHTA and CDR2 is FQGNSA. The CDR3 is 12 amino acids. Deletions cut 1 base from V and 8 bases from J, with 6 bases between. This chain's CDR3 is CASSLGGDEQFF. In nucleotides, the CDR3 is TGTGCCAGCAGCTTAGGCGGGGATGAGCAGTTCTTC.

The count of this clone is one. The chain joins TRBV29-1 to TRBJ2-7; D possibly corresponds to TRBD2 (6 bases). V lost 4 bases to trimming and J lost 6 bases, with 13 bases between them. Germline V gene sequence: CDR1 SQVTM, CDR2 ANQGSEA. The length of the CDR3 is 12 residues. The CDR3 coding sequence is TGCAGCGTTGCTTACCCGCGGGGCGAGCAGTACTTC. It encodes CSVAYPRGEQYF.

The chain joins TRBV15 to TRBJ2-1, with D unclear. V dropped 2 bases and J dropped 5 bases, with 7 bases sitting between them. Per the germline V gene, CDR1 is LNHNV and CDR2 is YYDKDF (reference sequence). The CDR3 sequence is 13 residues long. CDR3 nucleotides: TGTGCCACCAGCAGACGAAACAACAATGAGCAGTTCTTC. It encodes CATSRRNNNEQFF.

The chain combines TRBV7-2 with TRBJ2-1, with TRBD2 matching 14 bases. The V segment lost 1 base and the J segment 8 bases; nucleotides outside the gene matches: 4. Germline V CDR1 and CDR2: SGHTA, FQGNSA. The CDR3 is 16 residues long. CDR3 nucleotides: TGTGCCAGCAGCTTAGAGGGGACTAGCGGGAGCTATGAGCAGTTCTTC. Translating it yields CASSLEGTSGSYEQFF.

The rearrangement links TRBV6-5 to TRBJ1-1, with TRBD1 identical over 7 bases. Germline V gives CDR1 MNHEY, CDR2 SVGAGI. J was trimmed by 7 bases and V by 10 bases; bases with no gene match: 9. This CDR3 spans 12 amino acids. CDR3 sequence: CATYAGDSEAFF. The CDR3 nucleotides read TGTGCCACCTACGCTGGGGACAGTGAAGCTTTCTTT.

The chain is built from TRBV30 and TRBJ2-2, with 7 bases aligning to TRBD1. The CDR3 consists of 16 residues. Per germline, CDR1 GTSNPN and CDR2 SVGIG (reference sequence). With 2 bases clipped from V and 7 bases from J, the junction kept 13 bases outside the gene matches. CDR3 protein: CAWSPKGQPPGGELFF. In DNA, the CDR3 is TGTGCCTGGAGTCCCAAGGGACAGCCACCCGGCGGGGAGCTGTTTTTT.

This clone showed up just a few times. V is TRBV5-1 and J is TRBJ2-7; 7 positions match TRBD1. Germline CDR1 reads SGHRS; CDR2 reads YFSETQ. This CDR3 has 14 amino acids. The J segment lost 0 bases and the V segment lost 4 bases, leaving 4 bases of the junction unmatched. The CDR3 DNA follows: TGCGCCAGCAGCACGACAGGGAACTCCTACGAGCAGTACTTC. Translating it yields CASSTTGNSYEQYF.

V usage is TRBV7-9 and J usage is TRBJ1-2; 7 nucleotides line up with TRBD1. V was clipped by 0 bases and J by 7 bases; unmatched bases: 11. From germline, CDR1 is SEHNR and CDR2 FQNEAQ (reference sequence). The CDR3 extends over 16 amino acids. CDR3 in DNA: TGTGCCAGCAGCTTAGCGCCGACAGGGTCCGCTAGTGGCTACACCTTC. It codes for CASSLAPTGSASGYTF.

The genes are TRBV28 and TRBJ1-2; maybe TRBD1 (5 bases). Germline CDR1 MDHEN, CDR2 SYDVKM. V lost 6 bases and J lost 8, with 16 bases in between. There are 13 residues in the CDR3. The CDR3 reads CASSPQLRGGYTF. CDR3 nucleotides: TGTGCCAGCAGCCCACAGTTACGGGGGGGCTACACCTTC.

This chain links TRBV7-2 with TRBJ2-1; D might be TRBD1 (5 bases). This CDR3 comprises 14 residues. CDR1 is SGHTA and CDR2 is FQGNSA in the germline V gene. V was trimmed by 4 bases and J by 1 base, leaving 8 bases between them. In DNA form, the CDR3 reads TGTGCCAGCAGCTCTCCAGGGTCCTACAATGAGCAGTTCTTC. Encoded protein: CASSSPGSYNEQFF.

The chain couples TRBV9 to TRBJ2-1, with TRBD2 identical over 10 bases. The germline V gene encodes CDR1 SGDLS and CDR2 YYNGEE. The CDR3 length is 15 residues. V lost 4 bases to trimming and J lost 2 bases; unmatched junction nucleotides: 3. CDR3 in amino acids: CASSSSGRAYNEQFF. The DNA of the CDR3 is TGTGCCAGCAGCTCTAGCGGGAGAGCCTACAATGAGCAGTTCTTC.

The chain links TRBV28 to TRBJ1-5; tentatively, D is TRBD1 (5 bases). This CDR3 has 16 residues. In germline, CDR1 is MDHEN, CDR2 SYDVKM. The ends were cut back, 4 bases at V and 9 bases at J, with 22 bases in the middle. The CDR3 DNA sequence: TGTGCCAGCAGTTCCTTCCGGGACTACTCCCGGGGGCCCCAGCATTTT. Protein: CASSSFRDYSRGPQHF.

The chain uses TRBV7-9 and TRBJ1-2; TRBD1 matches 7 bases. With V trimmed by 1 base and J by 6 bases, 5 bases remained unmatched. CDR1 is SEHNR, CDR2 FQNEAQ, per germline (reference sequence). The CDR3 loop spans 14 amino acids. The CDR3 is CASSLVQGRHGYTF. DNA for the CDR3: TGTGCCAGCAGCTTAGTACAGGGGCGGCATGGCTACACCTTC.

This sequence joins TRBV19 and TRBJ2-6; tentative D call: TRBD2 (5 bases). Per germline, CDR1 LNHDA and CDR2 SQIVND (reference sequence). The CDR3 runs 14 residues. Trimming cost V 6 bases and J 0 bases, with 6 bases left between them. CDR3: CASREVSGANVLTF. Here the CDR3 DNA reads TGTGCCAGTAGGGAGGTCTCTGGGGCCAACGTCCTGACTTTC. Drawing the rest from reference TRBV19 and TRBJ2-6, the complete variable domain is DGGITQSPKYLFRKEGQNVTLSCEQNLNHDAMYWYRQDPGQGLRLIYYSQIVNDFQKGDIAEGYSVSREKKESFPLTVTSAQKNPTAFYLCASREVSGANVLTFGAGSRLTVL.

The J gene is TRBJ1-2, the V gene TRBV7-9, with D maybe TRBD1 (6 bases). Trimming removed 1 base from V and 6 bases from J, with 12 bases in between. Per germline, CDR1 SEHNR and CDR2 FQNEAQ (reference sequence). CDR3 length: 14 amino acids. CDR3 bases: TGTGCCAGCAGCTTAGACAGGGCCCTAGATGGCTACACCTTC. Encoded protein: CASSLDRALDGYTF.

The chain carries TRBV18 and TRBJ1-1, with D unresolved. Deletions cut 3 bases from V and 1 base from J, with 6 bases between. The germline V gene has CDR1 KGHSH and CDR2 LQKENI. This CDR3 spans 13 amino acids. The CDR3 is CASSPRENTEAFF. CDR3 coding DNA: TGTGCCAGCTCACCGAGAGAGAACACTGAAGCTTTCTTT.

V and J are TRBV27 and TRBJ2-4; no definite D call. Germline assignment: CDR1 MNHEY and CDR2 SMNVEV (reference sequence). The V end was cut by 4 bases, the J end by 0 bases, with 7 bases between. The CDR3 loop spans 14 amino acids. CDR3 residues: CASSSLVAKNIQYF. Here the CDR3 DNA reads TGTGCCAGCAGTTCGCTAGTAGCCAAAAACATTCAGTACTTC.

V and J are TRBV28 and TRBJ1-1, with D unresolved. Trimming took off 11 bases at V and 7 bases at J, with 14 bases between the two ends. The CDR3 length is 11 residues. CDR1 is MDHEN, CDR2 SYDVKM, per germline. The CDR3, as DNA: TGTGCCTCCTTGAGCCGATTTGAAGCTTTCTTT. Protein sequence: CASLSRFEAFF.

The chain links TRBV27 to TRBJ2-2, with 9 bases that match TRBD1. The CDR3 loop spans 16 amino acids. CDR1 is MNHEY, CDR2 SMNVEV, per germline (reference sequence). J lost 3 bases, V lost 7 bases, and 9 bases had no gene match. CDR3: CASTPLRTGDTGELFF. The CDR3 nucleotides read TGTGCCAGCACCCCCCTTCGGACAGGGGACACCGGGGAGCTGTTTTTT.

The V call is TRBV27, the J call TRBJ2-3; 7 bases map to TRBD1. The CDR3 spans 17 residues. Germline CDR1 and CDR2: MNHEY and SMNVEV (reference sequence). V shed 3 bases, J shed 1 base, and the junction held 10 bases outside the gene matches. CDR3 nucleotide sequence: TGTGCCAGCAGTTTTCTAGGGACAGTTGTAGGCACAGATACGCAGTATTTT. It is translated as CASSFLGTVVGTDTQYF.